This T cell receptor beta chain derives from a study of T cells in Graves' hyperthyroidism and ophthalmopathy (dated by TCRdb to 2018 to 2020). Background for the entire study: Peripheral blood samples were taken at initial diagnosis, before any treatment was given. To identify TCR V-J signatures that set the groups apart, the researchers used a discovery cohort of 100 patients, made up of 43 with Graves' ophthalmopathy and 57 with stable Graves' hyperthyroidism. Whether ophthalmopathy could be predicted prospectively was tested in an independent validation cohort made up of roughly 19 hyperthyroidism patients plus 17 patients who later progressed to ophthalmopathy. The 100 discovery patients were randomly split 7:3 into training and test sets. The study also compared thyroid tissue and blood T-cell repertoires from about six Graves' hyperthyroidism patients. Once sampling was done, hyperthyroidism patients were given methimazole at a starting dose of 30 mg daily, whereas ophthalmopathy patients were given high-dose intravenous methylprednisolone. According to the paper, TCR Vbeta CDR3 sequencing was carried out on some 130 peripheral blood samples, which came from about 45 ophthalmopathy, around 74 hyperthyroidism and some 17 progressor patients. General study outcomes and caveats: During validation, the model predicted progression to ophthalmopathy a median of approximately six months ahead of onset, with almost 71% sensitivity and 72.22% specificity. Ophthalmopathy was separated from stable hyperthyroidism by a 13 V-J signature model, with over 85% sensitivity and about 81% specificity obtained in cross-validation and 80%/75% obtained in testing. Sample size was not statistically predetermined, and blinding of investigators to group allocation was not performed. Most expanded thyroid clonotypes (frequency above 0.001) were also detected in blood, suggesting blood repertoires may reflect thyroid immune responses.

Ophthalmopathy patients had moderately to severely active disease, Clinical Activity Score of at least 3, NOSPECS grade of at least 4, and duration under 3 months. The study excluded patients with uncontrolled infections, other autoimmune diseases, pregnancy or lactation. Diagnoses were established on the basis of clinical symptoms, serum thyroxine and TRAb, thyroid ultrasound, and orbital computed tomography. Ficoll-Paque density gradient centrifugation was used to isolate PBMCs from around 10 ml of fresh peripheral blood. Total RNA was extracted with Trizol reagent, and quality was checked on an Agilent 2100 Bioanalyzer. In this sample, this clonotype turned up a few times. Its antigen specificity is not known. No base-level quality is on record; no much larger clone is a single base apart. From cysteine to phenylalanine, the CDR3 is 16 amino acids long. The read is trimmed to its CDR3 DNA, 48 bases read in frame from base 1. Germline trimming amounts to 2 bases on V and 6 bases on J, with 4 as the count of junction bases outside the gene matches. From the germline V gene (reference sequence), CDR1 is MNHNY and CDR2 is SVGAGI.

TCR beta CDR3 regions were amplified from RNA transcripts. The TCR CDR3 was subjected to a first round of RT-PCR using the HTBI primer set and the Qiagen OneStep RT-PCR kit. A second multiplex PCR round built the libraries, followed by size selection and purification. The libraries were sequenced on an Illumina HiSeq2000 using paired-end 100 bp reads. Per the authors' processing: SOAPnuke was used to process the raw data, removing reads that contained adapters or uncalled bases, had a mean Phred below 15, or lacked an exact match to the constant primer or identifier. COPE v1.2.5 was used to merge high-quality paired reads, and clonotypes were defined as unique nucleotide sequences. MiTCR v1.1 was used to align the clonotypes against IMGT TRBV, TRBD and TRBJ reference segments. Analysis was restricted to V-J combinations with a frequency above 0.0001, which covered roughly 99% of repertoires. The TCS score was defined as F50 (clonal expansion) divided by E x V (chaos), with BLOSUM62-based TCRdist calculated between CDR3 peptides within each V-J. Welch's t-statistics and random forest reduced 500 to 550 V-J features to roughly 13, which were used in a naive Bayes classifier (R e1071). In-frame beta chains were kept once TCRdb had trimmed the public reads at Q25 with fastp and called clones with MiXCR. Rows are unified per CDR3 protein, each entry keeping the most common DNA and genes. None of the V and J calls come from the authors' own analysis; TCRdb made them. This sample lists about half a million distinct CDR3 sequences; 15% to 20% were detected once. Jointly, the top ten make up approximately 48% of the sample.

The clonotype comes from a man aged 40-55 years with Graves' ophthalmopathy. Sample: blood. The V and J genes are TRBV6-6 and TRBJ2-1; TRBD2 aligns with 13 central bases. The CDR3 has the sequence CASSYLTSGGSNEQFF. The DNA reads TGTGCCAGCAGTTACCTGACTAGCGGGGGGTCCAATGAGCAGTTCTTC.